Below, 6 T cell receptor beta chains from the same sample are listed, as sequenced in a study of T cell changes during pregnancy in multiple sclerosis. Measured with immunoSEQ multiplex PCR; TCRdb has only the in-frame clones, and not every one. The data hold around 49,000 clones, with around 89% observed a single time. Here the sequenced sample was peripheral blood, taken after pregnancy. All receptors come from a female donor in good health, enrolled as a control in a pregnancy study.

The chain is built from TRBV6-5 and TRBJ1-2, with a tentative D call TRBD1 (5 bases). Germline-derived CDR1 and CDR2 are MNHEY and SVGAGI. V shed 6 bases and J shed 8 bases, with 10 bases lying between them. The CDR3 covers 11 residues. CDR3 coding DNA: TGTGCCAGCAGAAGGGGAGGCGGCTACACCTTC. It translates to CASRRGGGYTF.

The CDR3 DNA sequence: TGTGCCAGCAGCTTATATCCTGAAGCTTTCTTT. Its protein product is CASSLYPEAFF. This chain uses TRBV13 with TRBJ1-1; D gene uncertain. This CDR3 comprises 11 residues. The V gene lost 2 bases and the J gene lost 6 bases, with 4 bases spanning the gap. Germline V gene sequence: CDR1 PRHDT, CDR2 FYEKMQ (reference sequence).

The CDR3 DNA reads as TGCAGGGCCGGGACAGTCTACGAGCAGTACTTC. Its protein is CRAGTVYEQYF. V usage is TRBV20-1 and J usage is TRBJ2-7; 7 bases are a match to TRBD1. CDR3 length: 11 residues. Germline V gene sequence: CDR1 DFQATT, CDR2 SNEGSKA (reference sequence).

The chain couples TRBV6-4 to TRBJ2-5; 7 nucleotides match TRBD1. The CDR3 has 14 residues. The germline V gene has CDR1 MRHNA and CDR2 SNTAGT. V gave up 3 bases and J gave up 5 bases; unmatched junction bases: 6. The CDR3 DNA reads TGTGCCAGCAGTGAGGGGACAGACACCGAGACCCAGTACTTC. Translating it yields CASSEGTDTETQYF.

The rearrangement uses TRBV11-2 and TRBJ2-1; 7 positions agree with TRBD2. CDR3 size: 15 residues. V lost 0 bases, J lost 6 bases, and 5 bases stayed unmatched. CDR1 SGHAT and CDR2 FQNNGV come from the germline V gene. The CDR3 protein is CASSLDRLAGNEQFF. The DNA of the CDR3 is TGTGCCAGCAGCTTAGACCGACTAGCTGGCAATGAGCAGTTCTTC.

V is TRBV18 and J is TRBJ2-1; 8 bases agree with TRBD2. Trimming at V came to 3 bases and at J to 8 bases, leaving 12 bases not matched to a gene. Per germline, CDR1 KGHSH and CDR2 LQKENI. This CDR3 comprises 16 residues. Here the CDR3 reads CASSPQAGVGSYEQFF. In nucleotides, the CDR3 is TGTGCCAGCTCACCCCAAGCGGGAGTAGGTTCCTATGAGCAGTTCTTC.